The T cell receptor (beta chain) described here comes from a study of CD8 T cells in Susac syndrome (dated by TCRdb to about 2019). Turning to the overall study: Repertoire sequencing was used to test whether CD8+ T cell activation and differentiation in Susac syndrome was antigen driven.

Peripheral blood CD8+ and CD4+ T cells from healthy donors, Susac syndrome patients and multiple sclerosis patients were profiled using high-throughput TCR beta sequencing. The healthy donors served as controls matched for age and sex. Bulk CD8+ and CD4+ T cells were purified by magnetic negative isolation, while CD8+ TEMRA cells were enriched using FACS. Blood was drawn into EDTA tubes, processed within 24 hours, and PBMCs were isolated by density gradient centrifugation. PBMCs destined for TCR sequencing were cryopreserved in liquid nitrogen and later thawed in a 37 °C water bath. Purity of sorted or isolated CD4+, CD8+ and CD8+ TEMRA cells was at least 90%. RNA was extracted using the RNeasy kit, and about 0.45 to 1 microgram was reverse transcribed with random hexamers. The immunoSEQ multiplex PCR assay, which covers 54 Vbeta and 13 Jbeta segments, was used to amplify TCR beta CDR3 regions. PCR amplification bias was corrected by using a synthetic template baseline for primer optimization and computational correction. Regarding the original processing steps: Reads were assigned to V, D and J genes according to IMGT and analyzed in immunoSEQ Analyzer, with only productive sequences retained. To calculate clonality, Shannon entropy was normalized by log2 of the number of productive unique sequences and then subtracted from one. For each patient and control, public and private clones were evaluated within the 100 most prevalent clones. Susac-specific clones were defined as absent from healthy and MS cohorts, over a thousand published viral clones and other ImmuneACCESS disease sequences. TCRdb handled the public reads itself, with Q25 trimming in fastp and clone calling in MiXCR, and kept productive beta chains. Every CDR3 protein is listed once, alongside the most common genes and DNA of its rows. The V and J calls and clone size are TCRdb's, not the authors'. The sample table shows 130,000 to 150,000 distinct CDR3 sequences, and approximately 93% are seen once. Clones ranked in the top ten supply more than 0.065% of the sample.

What the research found in general, with its limitations: The number of individuals in the TCR sequencing and HLA analysis was recognized as being relatively small.

Concerning this clonotype itself: Its antigen target is currently unknown. Base qualities are not recorded, but no much larger clone differs from it by a single base.

From the cysteine through the phenylalanine, the CDR3 covers 18 amino acids. This entry keeps only the CDR3 DNA: 54 bases, framed from base 1. Trimming removed 1 base from V and 1 base from J; the gene matches leave 9 bases unexplained. As encoded in the germline V gene (reference sequence), CDR1 is DFQATT while CDR2 is SNEGSKA. This sequence was found in a human donor in good health. The chain is made from TRBV20-1 and TRBJ2-1; the central 11 bases match TRBD2. The sequenced sample consisted of CD4+ T cells from PBMCs. The CDR3 protein: CSARARGSSGGSYNEQFF. In nucleotides, the sequence is TGCAGTGCTAGAGCCAGGGGCTCTAGCGGGGGGTCCTACAATGAGCAGTTCTTC.